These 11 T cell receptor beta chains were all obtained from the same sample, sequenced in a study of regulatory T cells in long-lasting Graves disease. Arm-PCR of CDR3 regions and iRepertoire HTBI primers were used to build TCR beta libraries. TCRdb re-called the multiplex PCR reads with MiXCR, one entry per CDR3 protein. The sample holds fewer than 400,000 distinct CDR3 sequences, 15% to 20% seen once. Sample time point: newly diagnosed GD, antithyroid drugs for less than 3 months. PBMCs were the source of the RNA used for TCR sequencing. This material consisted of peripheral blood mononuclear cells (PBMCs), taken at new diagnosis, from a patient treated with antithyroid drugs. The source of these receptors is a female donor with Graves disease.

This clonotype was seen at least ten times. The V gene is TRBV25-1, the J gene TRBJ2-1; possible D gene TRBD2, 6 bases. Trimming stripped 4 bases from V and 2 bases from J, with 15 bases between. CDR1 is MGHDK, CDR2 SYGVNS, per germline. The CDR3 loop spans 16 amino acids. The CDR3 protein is CASSARDFRTYNEQFF. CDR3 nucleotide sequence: TGTGCCAGCAGTGCCCGGGACTTCCGTACCTACAATGAGCAGTTCTTC.

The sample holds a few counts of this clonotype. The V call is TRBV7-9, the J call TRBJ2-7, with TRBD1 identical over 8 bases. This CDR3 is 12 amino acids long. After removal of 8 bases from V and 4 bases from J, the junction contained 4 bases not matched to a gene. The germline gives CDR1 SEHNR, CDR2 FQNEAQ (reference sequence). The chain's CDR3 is CASGDRRYEQYF. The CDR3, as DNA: TGTGCCAGCGGGGACAGGAGATACGAGCAGTACTTC.

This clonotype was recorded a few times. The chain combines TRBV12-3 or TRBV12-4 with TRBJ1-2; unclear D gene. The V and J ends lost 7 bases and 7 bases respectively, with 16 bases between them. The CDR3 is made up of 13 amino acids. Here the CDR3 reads CASTSSPFGGYTF. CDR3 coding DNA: TGTGCCAGCACCTCTAGTCCTTTCGGTGGCTACACCTTC.

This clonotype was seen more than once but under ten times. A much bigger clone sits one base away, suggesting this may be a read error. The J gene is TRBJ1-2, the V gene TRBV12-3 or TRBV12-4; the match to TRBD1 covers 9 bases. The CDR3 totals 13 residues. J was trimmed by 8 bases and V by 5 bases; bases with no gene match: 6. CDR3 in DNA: TGTGCCAGCAGTGTGACAGGGGGTAGCGGCTACACCTTC. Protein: CASSVTGGSGYTF.

The CDR3 region has the DNA TGTGCCAGCAGTCCTGCCGGGACTGTTGGAAACACCATATATTTT. It codes for CASSPAGTVGNTIYF. V gene TRBV28 combines with J gene TRBJ1-3; the D gene is possibly TRBD1 (5 bases). The V gene's germline CDR1 is MDHEN and CDR2 SYDVKM. Trimming took off 5 bases at V and 3 bases at J, with 14 bases between the two ends. The CDR3 is 15 amino acids.

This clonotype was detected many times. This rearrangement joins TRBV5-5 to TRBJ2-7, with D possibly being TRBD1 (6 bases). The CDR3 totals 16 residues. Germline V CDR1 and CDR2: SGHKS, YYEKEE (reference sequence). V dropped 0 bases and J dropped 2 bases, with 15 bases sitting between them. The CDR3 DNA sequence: TGTGCCAGCAGCTTGGGTCTGGGGGCTTACCCCTACGAGCAGTACTTC. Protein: CASSLGLGAYPYEQYF.

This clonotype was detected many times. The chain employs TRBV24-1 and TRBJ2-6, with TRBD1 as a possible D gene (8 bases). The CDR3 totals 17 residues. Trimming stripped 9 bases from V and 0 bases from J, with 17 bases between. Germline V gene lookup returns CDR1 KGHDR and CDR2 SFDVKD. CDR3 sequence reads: CATRGDRSSSGANVLTF. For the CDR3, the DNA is TGTGCCACCCGGGGGGACAGGTCGAGCTCTGGGGCCAACGTCCTGACTTTC.

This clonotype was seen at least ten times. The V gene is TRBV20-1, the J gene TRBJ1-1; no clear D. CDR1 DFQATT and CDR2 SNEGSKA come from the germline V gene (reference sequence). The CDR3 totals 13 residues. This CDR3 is CSVGSPGNTEAFF. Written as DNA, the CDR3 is TGCAGCGTAGGGTCCCCCGGGAACACTGAAGCTTTCTTT.

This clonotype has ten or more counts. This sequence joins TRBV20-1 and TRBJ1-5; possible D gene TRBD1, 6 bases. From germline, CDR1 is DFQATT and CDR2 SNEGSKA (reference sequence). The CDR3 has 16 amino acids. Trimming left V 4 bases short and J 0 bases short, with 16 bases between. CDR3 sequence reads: CSATFPGRGSNQPQHF. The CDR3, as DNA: TGCAGTGCTACATTTCCCGGCAGGGGTAGCAATCAGCCCCAGCATTTT.

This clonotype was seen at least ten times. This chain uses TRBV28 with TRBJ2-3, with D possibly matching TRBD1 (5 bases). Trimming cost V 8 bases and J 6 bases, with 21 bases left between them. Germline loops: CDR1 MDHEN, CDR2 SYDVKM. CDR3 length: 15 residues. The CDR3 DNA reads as TGTGCCAGCGGGGATTGGCAGGTGGGGCAGGATACGCAGTATTTT. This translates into CASGDWQVGQDTQYF.

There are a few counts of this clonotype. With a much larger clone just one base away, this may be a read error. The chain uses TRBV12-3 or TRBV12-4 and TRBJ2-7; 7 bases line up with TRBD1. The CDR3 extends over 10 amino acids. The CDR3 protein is CTSRGREQYF. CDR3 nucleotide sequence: TGTACCAGCAGGGGGAGAGAGCAGTACTTC.